These T cell receptor beta chains were read from a single sample in a study of blood T cell repertoires in COVID-19. This table comes from immunoSEQ multiplex PCR, and its TCRdb copy is limited to in-frame clones, with some not included. The table includes 150,000 to 250,000 clones, around 79% detected once. The sequenced sample was peripheral blood. All receptors come from a woman aged 40 to 50 with COVID-19, enrolled during active disease. The CDR3 runs from the conserved cysteine through the conserved F or W. Each record gives: clone size, J gene, V gene, D gene, CDR3 DNA, CDR3 protein. D genes are given only for firm matches. Clone size is stated in some rows and not others, as once, few, many or a class when expanded.

clone size: once; J gene: TRBJ2-3; V gene: TRBV24-1; D gene: TRBD1; CDR3 DNA: TGTGCCACCAGTGATGTTGGGACAGGGATTAGCACAGATACGCAGTATTTT; CDR3 protein: CATSDVGTGISTDTQYF
clone size: NA; J gene: TRBJ2-3; V gene: TRBV5-1; D gene: TRBD2; CDR3 DNA: TGCGCCAGCAAGGTGGAGGGAGGGACAGATACGCAGTATTTT; CDR3 protein: CASKVEGGTDTQYF
clone size: NA; J gene: TRBJ1-4; V gene: TRBV7-2; D gene: NA; CDR3 DNA: TGTGCCAGCAGAGTTGGGGAGGAAAAACTGTTTTTT; CDR3 protein: CASRVGEEKLFF
clone size: once; J gene: TRBJ2-3; V gene: TRBV20-1; D gene: NA; CDR3 DNA: TGCAGCCCCCGTACGCAGTATTTT; CDR3 protein: CSPRTQYF
clone size: NA; J gene: TRBJ2-2; V gene: TRBV18; D gene: NA; CDR3 DNA: TGTGCCAGCTCACCAGGGGCAGGGAACACCGGGGAGCTGTTTTTT; CDR3 protein: CASSPGAGNTGELFF
clone size: NA; J gene: TRBJ2-3; V gene: TRBV9; D gene: TRBD1; CDR3 DNA: TGTGCCAGCAGCGTATCGACAGGGACGGGAGATACGCAGTATTTT; CDR3 protein: CASSVSTGTGDTQYF
clone size: NA; J gene: TRBJ2-2; V gene: TRBV6-6; D gene: TRBD2; CDR3 DNA: TGTGCCAGCAGTTCGACTAGCGAAAACACCGGGGAGCTGTTTTTT; CDR3 protein: CASSSTSENTGELFF
clone size: NA; J gene: TRBJ1-1; V gene: TRBV14; D gene: TRBD1; CDR3 DNA: TGTGCCAGCAGCCAAGATGGGAGACAGGGTGGGAACACTGAAGCTTTCTTT; CDR3 protein: CASSQDGRQGGNTEAFF
clone size: NA; J gene: TRBJ2-5; V gene: TRBV6-2/TRBV6-3; D gene: NA; CDR3 DNA: TGTGCCAGCAGTTTTCTTTCCCAAGAGACCCAGTACTTC; CDR3 protein: CASSFLSQETQYF
clone size: NA; J gene: TRBJ2-7; V gene: TRBV10-3; D gene: TRBD2; CDR3 DNA: TGTGCCACGGGGGGGGTGAGCTCCTACGAGCAGTACTTC; CDR3 protein: CATGGVSSYEQYF
clone size: NA; J gene: TRBJ1-2; V gene: TRBV6-5; D gene: NA; CDR3 DNA: TGTGCCAGCCGGTCAGGGACTAACTATGGCTACACCTTC; CDR3 protein: CASRSGTNYGYTF
clone size: few; J gene: TRBJ2-7; V gene: TRBV15; D gene: TRBD2; CDR3 DNA: TGTGCCACCAGCAGGGAGACAGCGGGGGCTTCGTTCTACGAGCAGTACTTC; CDR3 protein: CATSRETAGASFYEQYF
clone size: few; J gene: TRBJ1-5; V gene: TRBV20-1; D gene: NA; CDR3 DNA: TGCAGTGCTAGTCCCAGGGGAGCCGCCGGGAATCAGCCCCAGCATTTT; CDR3 protein: CSASPRGAAGNQPQHF
clone size: NA; J gene: TRBJ2-7; V gene: TRBV18; D gene: NA; CDR3 DNA: TGTGCCAGCTCACCACGCGCGGGGGCGGGTTCCTACGAGCAGTACTTC; CDR3 protein: CASSPRAGAGSYEQYF
clone size: few; J gene: TRBJ1-1; V gene: TRBV6-2/TRBV6-3; D gene: NA; CDR3 DNA: TGTGCCAGCAGTTCCTACGGCACTGAAGCTTTCTTT; CDR3 protein: CASSSYGTEAFF
clone size: NA; J gene: TRBJ1-1; V gene: TRBV27; D gene: NA; CDR3 DNA: TGTGCCAGCAGTTTACCCCAGCCCCCGACAGGTGAGACTGAAGCTTTCTTT; CDR3 protein: CASSLPQPPTGETEAFF
clone size: NA; J gene: TRBJ1-2; V gene: TRBV5-4; D gene: TRBD1; CDR3 DNA: TGTGCCAGCAGACGCGGACAGGGGTTTAAGGGCTACACCTTC; CDR3 protein: CASRRGQGFKGYTF
clone size: NA; J gene: TRBJ2-1; V gene: TRBV13; D gene: TRBD1; CDR3 DNA: TGTGCCAGCAGCTTAGGTTCACAGGGGACCTACAATGAGCAGTTCTTC; CDR3 protein: CASSLGSQGTYNEQFF
clone size: NA; J gene: TRBJ2-2; V gene: TRBV5-1; D gene: NA; CDR3 DNA: TGCGCCAGCAGCTTGGGAGCCACGAACACCGGGGAGCTGTTTTTT; CDR3 protein: CASSLGATNTGELFF
clone size: NA; J gene: TRBJ2-1; V gene: TRBV25-1; D gene: TRBD2; CDR3 DNA: TGTGCCAGCACGCCTACTAGCGGGAATTACAATGAGCAGTTCTTC; CDR3 protein: CASTPTSGNYNEQFF
clone size: NA; J gene: TRBJ1-2; V gene: TRBV6-5; D gene: NA; CDR3 DNA: TGTGCCAGCAGATTGCCTGGGGGCCCCGTCGAGGGCTACACCTTC; CDR3 protein: CASRLPGGPVEGYTF
clone size: once; J gene: TRBJ1-6; V gene: TRBV6-5; D gene: NA; CDR3 DNA: TGTGCCAGCAGTTACTCGACCAGGCCGCCCGATTCACCCCTCCACTTT; CDR3 protein: CASSYSTRPPDSPLHF
clone size: NA; J gene: TRBJ1-2; V gene: TRBV28; D gene: TRBD1; CDR3 DNA: TGTGCCAGCTCCCCTAGGACAGGGAATGGCTACACCTTC; CDR3 protein: CASSPRTGNGYTF
clone size: once; J gene: TRBJ2-1; V gene: TRBV10-3; D gene: NA; CDR3 DNA: TGTGCCATCATAAATAGGACAGCGTACAATGAGCAGTTCTTC; CDR3 protein: CAIINRTAYNEQFF
clone size: NA; J gene: TRBJ2-5; V gene: TRBV27; D gene: NA; CDR3 DNA: TGTGCCAGCAGTTCGCAGGAACAAGAGACCCAGTACTTC; CDR3 protein: CASSSQEQETQYF
clone size: once; J gene: TRBJ1-5; V gene: TRBV7-2; D gene: NA; CDR3 DNA: TGTGCCAGCAGCTCCTCGACAGTCTTTAACCAGCCCCAGCATTTT; CDR3 protein: CASSSSTVFNQPQHF
clone size: NA; J gene: TRBJ2-1; V gene: TRBV7-9; D gene: NA; CDR3 DNA: TGTGCCAGCAGCTCTCTAGTGGTCTCGGGGAATGAGCAGTTCTTC; CDR3 protein: CASSSLVVSGNEQFF
clone size: NA; J gene: TRBJ2-2; V gene: TRBV5-1; D gene: TRBD2; CDR3 DNA: TGCGCCAGCAGGGCTAGCGGGAGTTCCGGGGAGCTGTTTTTT; CDR3 protein: CASRASGSSGELFF
clone size: NA; J gene: TRBJ2-5; V gene: TRBV7-8; D gene: TRBD2; CDR3 DNA: TGTGCCAGCAGCTCATCCGGGACTAGCGGCTGGGAGACCCAGTACTTC; CDR3 protein: CASSSSGTSGWETQYF
clone size: NA; J gene: TRBJ2-5; V gene: TRBV9; D gene: TRBD2; CDR3 DNA: TGTGCCAGCAGCGCTAGCGGGGGGCGGCAAGAGACCCAGTACTTC; CDR3 protein: CASSASGGRQETQYF
clone size: once; J gene: TRBJ2-7; V gene: TRBV7-9; D gene: NA; CDR3 DNA: TGTGCCAGCAGCTTTAGCGACCGGCCCTACGAGCAGTACTTC; CDR3 protein: CASSFSDRPYEQYF
clone size: NA; J gene: TRBJ1-5; V gene: TRBV19; D gene: NA; CDR3 DNA: TGTGCCAGTAGTAAGGGGGAGCTCCTAAATCAGCCCCAGCATTTT; CDR3 protein: CASSKGELLNQPQHF
clone size: NA; J gene: TRBJ2-7; V gene: TRBV5-8; D gene: TRBD1; CDR3 DNA: TGTGCCAGCAGCTCTGGACAGGTCCTAACGAACGAGCAGTACTTC; CDR3 protein: CASSSGQVLTNEQYF
clone size: NA; J gene: TRBJ2-1; V gene: TRBV7-8; D gene: TRBD2; CDR3 DNA: TGTGCCAGCAGCTCACTCGCGCGGGGGAGCTCCTACAATGAGCAGTTCTTC; CDR3 protein: CASSSLARGSSYNEQFF
clone size: NA; J gene: TRBJ2-4; V gene: TRBV11-2; D gene: NA; CDR3 DNA: TGTGCCAGCAGCTTAGATCGTCTGACATTGAACTTC; CDR3 protein: CASSLDRLTLNF
clone size: few; J gene: TRBJ2-3; V gene: TRBV2; D gene: TRBD2; CDR3 DNA: TGTGCCAGCAGTCGGGACTACCTAGCGGATACGCAGTATTTT; CDR3 protein: CASSRDYLADTQYF
clone size: once; J gene: TRBJ2-3; V gene: TRBV5-4; D gene: NA; CDR3 DNA: TGTGCCAGCAGCCCCCTAGCTAGCCCAGGCACAGATACGCAGTATTTT; CDR3 protein: CASSPLASPGTDTQYF
clone size: once; J gene: TRBJ1-2; V gene: TRBV11-3; D gene: TRBD1; CDR3 DNA: TGTGCCAGCAGCTTAGAAGCCGGGACAGTCTATAACTATGGCTACACCTTC; CDR3 protein: CASSLEAGTVYNYGYTF
clone size: NA; J gene: TRBJ1-4; V gene: TRBV6-4; D gene: TRBD1; CDR3 DNA: TGTGCCAGCAGCCCAAACAGGGGGAGAAATGAAAAACTGTTTTTT; CDR3 protein: CASSPNRGRNEKLFF
clone size: NA; J gene: TRBJ2-2; V gene: TRBV2; D gene: TRBD2; CDR3 DNA: TGTGCCAGCAGTGATCAGGGACTAGCGAACACCGGGGAGCTGTTTTTT; CDR3 protein: CASSDQGLANTGELFF
clone size: NA; J gene: TRBJ1-4; V gene: TRBV7-9; D gene: NA; CDR3 DNA: TGTGCCAGCAGCTCGCCCGGCGGGCGGGAAAAACTGTTTTTT; CDR3 protein: CASSSPGGREKLFF
clone size: NA; J gene: TRBJ2-7; V gene: TRBV19; D gene: NA; CDR3 DNA: TGTGCCAGTAGTTCACAGCCAGGGGTCTACGAGCAGTACTTC; CDR3 protein: CASSSQPGVYEQYF
clone size: NA; J gene: TRBJ2-7; V gene: TRBV3-1/TRBV3-2; D gene: TRBD1; CDR3 DNA: TGTGCCAGCAGCCTCGGGACAGGGGCCTCCTACGAGCAGTACTTC; CDR3 protein: CASSLGTGASYEQYF
clone size: few; J gene: TRBJ2-7; V gene: TRBV5-1; D gene: NA; CDR3 DNA: TGCGCCAGCAGCTTGGCCCCTAGCAGCTACGAGCAGTACTTC; CDR3 protein: CASSLAPSSYEQYF
clone size: NA; J gene: TRBJ1-2; V gene: TRBV10-3; D gene: NA; CDR3 DNA: TGTGCCATCAGTGACGGTGCTAACTATGGCTACACCTTC; CDR3 protein: CAISDGANYGYTF